Below, one T cell receptor beta chain is given with its context. The antigen remains undetermined. This sample stems from a study of CD8+CD57+ T cells in acquired aplastic anemia. Study findings and constraints: The same twenty-nine CD8+ CDR3 sequences occurred in patients and in controls.

The CDR3 loop spans 13 amino acids. Germline-derived CDR1 and CDR2 are DFQATT and SNEGSKA (reference sequence). Trimming cost V 5 bases and J 7 bases, with 18 bases left between them. Genomic DNA provided the template from which TCR beta VDJ and CDR3 profiles were obtained. MiXCR was run by TCRdb on the reads, yielding one entry per CDR3 protein. The repertoire has about 81,000 distinct CDR3 sequences, about half of them found once; the top ten carry 66%. What was sequenced was sorted CD4+, CD8+, or CD8+CD57+ T cells (not recorded which) from PBMCs. This TCR was sampled from a human donor in good health, serving as a control. V usage is TRBV20-1 and J usage is TRBJ2-7; D perhaps matches TRBD2 (5 bases). The DNA for the CDR3 is TGCAGTGCTGACGGGCCCACCCGGGATGAGCAGTACTTC. The encoded protein is CSADGPTRDEQYF.